This TCR beta chain was retrieved from a study of PD-1 blockade in classical Hodgkin lymphoma. Trimming took off 2 bases at V and 3 bases at J, with 2 bases between the two ends. CDR1 is MNHEY, CDR2 SVGAGI, per germline. The CDR3 is 13 residues long. A word on this clone: Its antigen is currently unknown.

Every single patient, without exception, relapsed after autologous stem cell transplantation, and brentuximab vedotin exposure varied. Best responses were complete response, partial response or progressive disease. Points from the study as a whole: Nivolumab initiated under 1 year post-ASCT led to patient exclusion. Still unresolved is the cause of the repertoire differences, which may be disease activity or prior therapy. At C4D1, TCR diversity had climbed significantly for CD4+ cells, though not for CD8+ cells.

Profiled with immunoSEQ multiplex PCR; TCRdb holds only in-frame clones, not every one. The data contain 40,000 to 65,000 clones, more than 65% of them seen just once; the ten biggest clones take up 16%. The sequence derives from a human donor with classical Hodgkin lymphoma. J is TRBJ2-6 and V is TRBV6-5; no clear D gene. The specimen comprised peripheral blood mononuclear cells (PBMCs), sampled at baseline. CDR3 nucleotides: TGTGCCAGCAGTTACAATGGGGCCAACGTCCTGACTTTC. It encodes CASSYNGANVLTF.